What follows is one TCR beta chain and its context. This clonotype was observed a handful of times. Its antigen has not been determined. The sample holds no much larger clone one base away, and base qualities are not on file. The sample belongs to a study of regulatory T cells in long-lasting Graves disease (dated by TCRdb to the early 2020s). About the investigation overall: Patients with newly diagnosed Graves' disease had been on antithyroid drugs for under 3 months. Peripheral blood TCR sequencing and RNA sequencing compared persistent Graves' disease patients with newly diagnosed Graves' disease patients. The study was conducted in China and was registered as a clinical trial. A total of around 35 samples underwent TCR sequencing, from roughly 13 patients with persistent Graves' disease and some 20 patients with newly diagnosed Graves' disease.

V is cut by 4 bases and J by 2 bases, and the space between the germline ends is 8 bases. From its cysteine to its phenylalanine, the CDR3 spans 13 amino acids. Kept here is only the CDR3 DNA, which spans 39 bases and is read in frame from base 1. As encoded in the germline V gene, CDR1 is SGHDN while CDR2 is FVKESK. General findings and caveats noted by the study authors: A larger number of public clonotypes was shared among persistent patients (approximately 2,500) than among newly diagnosed patients (around 970). The study examined only peripheral blood because the primary lesion, thyroid tissue, could not be accessed. Persistent Graves' disease patients showed lower TCR Shannon entropy and fewer highly expanded clones than newly diagnosed patients, suggesting clonal expansion. Sequencing and analysis were restricted to the TCR beta chain. The authors noted that the small sample size was a limitation that may lower accuracy. Preferential use of TRBV28, TRBJ1-2 and TRBJ2-5 was observed in persistent disease, whereas TRBV20-1 and TRBJ2-1 were favored in newly diagnosed disease.

The time point tag for this specimen amounts to: newly diagnosed GD, antithyroid drugs for less than 3 months. For both TCR sequencing and RNA sequencing, RNA was extracted from PBMCs using TRIzol. Graves' disease was diagnosed according to American Thyroid Association guidelines. The patients came from an endocrinology department in Xi'an, China. Each patient gave 8.5 to 9.5 milliliters of peripheral blood, collected in an EDTA anticoagulant tube. PBMCs were isolated by Ficoll Paque Plus density gradient separation without further T cell sorting. An Agilent 2100 Bioanalyzer and agarose gel were used to check RNA quality, and a NanoDrop 2000 was used to measure RNA concentration. Libraries were made using multiplex PCR. The sequencer was an Illumina HiSeq 4000. iRepertoire HTBI primers and Arm-PCR amplification of CDR3 regions were used to construct TCR beta libraries. Before sequencing, the PCR products went through gel purification. The study's own analysis went as follows. Across samples, some 62 TRBV and 13 to 15 TRBJ segments were identified and used for gene usage analysis of CDR3 amino acid clonotypes. COPE and FqMerger were used to merge filtered high-quality paired reads into contigs. Contigs were aligned with BLAST to IMGT TRBV, TRBD and TRBJ reference genes, and CDR3 was defined per IMGT. Clonotypes above 0.1% frequency were classified as highly expanded clones. Shannon entropy was used to measure repertoire diversity, and the Gini coefficient was used to measure V-J evenness. A clonotype found in more than one individual was treated as public. The raw public data were reprocessed by TCRdb itself: fastp quality trimming at Q25, MiXCR clonotype calling, in-frame beta chains only. Identical CDR3 protein sequences are pooled into one entry, listed with their most common genes and DNA. None of the V and J calls come from the authors' own analysis; TCRdb made them. Within this sample are fewer than 450,000 distinct CDR3 sequences, with around 16% of them counted one time only. Clones ranked in the top ten supply about 8.2% of the sample.

These data were also filed under a second study, of T cells in Graves' hyperthyroidism and ophthalmopathy. From the second report: Stable Graves' hyperthyroidism was defined as no progression to ophthalmopathy during 18 months of follow-up. The hyperthyroidism patients were between 18 and 65 years old and newly diagnosed, with a disease duration of less than 2 months. Patients with uncontrolled infections, other autoimmune diseases, pregnancy or lactation were excluded. Diagnoses were established on the basis of clinical symptoms, serum thyroxine and TRAb, thyroid ultrasound, and orbital computed tomography. For the first round of RT-PCR on the TCR CDR3, the HTBI primer set was used together with the Qiagen OneStep RT-PCR kit. Blood samples also contained most of the expanded thyroid clonotypes (frequency above 0.001), which suggests that blood repertoires may reflect thyroid immune responses. A 13 V-J signature model separated ophthalmopathy from stable hyperthyroidism, with just over 85% sensitivity and 81.08% specificity in cross-validation and 80%/75% in testing. During validation, the model predicted progression to ophthalmopathy a median of around 7 months ahead of onset, with 60% to 71% sensitivity and almost 75% specificity. To identify TCR V-J signatures that set the groups apart, the researchers used a discovery cohort of 100 patients, made up of 40 to 45 with Graves' ophthalmopathy and approximately 57 with stable Graves' hyperthyroidism. An independent validation cohort of under 20 hyperthyroidism patients and roughly 16 patients who later progressed to ophthalmopathy tested prospective prediction of ophthalmopathy. The 100 or so discovery patients were randomly split 7:3 into training and test sets. Thyroid tissue and blood T-cell repertoires from several Graves' hyperthyroidism patients were also compared in the study. Once sampling was done, hyperthyroidism patients were given methimazole at a starting dose of 30 mg daily, whereas ophthalmopathy patients were given high-dose intravenous methylprednisolone. The libraries were constructed in a second round of multiplex PCR and then size-selected and purified. Paired-end sequencing of the libraries was performed with 100 bp reads on an Illumina HiSeq2000. SOAPnuke was used to process the raw data, with reads discarded if the reads contained adapters or uncalled bases, had a mean Phred below 15, or lacked an exact constant-primer or identifier match. COPE v1.2.5 was used to merge high-quality paired reads, and clonotypes were defined as unique nucleotide sequences. MiTCR v1.1 was used to align clonotypes to the IMGT TRBV, TRBD and TRBJ reference segments. Only V-J combinations with frequency above 0.0001, covering 99% to 99.2% of repertoires, were analysed. A TCS score was defined as the ratio between F50 (clonal expansion) and ExV (chaos), using BLOSUM62-based TCRdist between CDR3 peptides within each V-J. Welch's t-statistics and random forest reduced 514 V-J features to fewer than 15, which were used in a naive Bayes classifier (R e1071). Sample size was not statistically predetermined, and investigators were not blinded to group allocation. According to the paper, TCR Vbeta CDR3 sequencing was carried out on approximately 140 peripheral blood samples, which came from 40 to 45 ophthalmopathy, about 75 hyperthyroidism and about 17 progressor patients.

This chain is built from TRBV14 and TRBJ2-5; D gene: possibly TRBD1, on 5 matching bases. The sequence was obtained from a woman in her forties with Graves disease. Donor details come from another sample of the same person, matched by shared clones. The source was peripheral blood mononuclear cells (PBMCs), collected at new diagnosis, from a patient treated with antithyroid drugs. The DNA sequence is given as TGTGCCAGCAGCCGGACAAAGCAAGAGACCCAGTACTTC. Translation gives CASSRTKQETQYF.